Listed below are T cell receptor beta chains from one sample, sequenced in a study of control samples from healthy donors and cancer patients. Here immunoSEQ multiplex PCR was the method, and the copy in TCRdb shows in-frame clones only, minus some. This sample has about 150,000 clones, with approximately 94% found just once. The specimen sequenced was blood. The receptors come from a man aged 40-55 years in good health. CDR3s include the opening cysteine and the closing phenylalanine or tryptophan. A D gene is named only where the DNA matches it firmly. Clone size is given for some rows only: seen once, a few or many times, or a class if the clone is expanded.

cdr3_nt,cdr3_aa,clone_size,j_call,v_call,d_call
TGTGCCAGCAGGGCGTTCCAAGAGACCCAGTACTTC,CASRAFQETQYF,-,TRBJ2-5,TRBV6-6,-
TGTGCCAGCAGCTTGGGGGTAGCGGGGGGCCCCCAAGAGACCCAGTACTTC,CASSLGVAGGPQETQYF,-,TRBJ2-5,TRBV5-4,TRBD2
TGCGCCAGCAGCCTTGGGAGCCACAATGAGCAGTTCTTC,CASSLGSHNEQFF,few,TRBJ2-1,TRBV4-1,-
TGTGCCAGCAATATCGGACGGACGAACACTGAAGCTTTCTTT,CASNIGRTNTEAFF,-,TRBJ1-1,TRBV6-5,-
TGTGCCAGCAGTCCGCCCAGGGGCAACTACTTGTACGAGCAGTACTTC,CASSPPRGNYLYEQYF,-,TRBJ2-7,TRBV28,-
TGTGCCAGCAGATTCTCCGGGACTGATAATTCACCCCTCCACTTT,CASRFSGTDNSPLHF,-,TRBJ1-6,TRBV28,-
TGTGCCAGCAGCCAAGATGTGGCGACAGGGGGCAAACTGTTTTTT,CASSQDVATGGKLFF,-,TRBJ1-4,TRBV4-2,TRBD1
TGTGCCAGCTCACCGAGCGGGGTTCACAATGAGCAGTTCTTC,CASSPSGVHNEQFF,-,TRBJ2-1,TRBV18,TRBD2
TGTGCCATCAGAAGTTATCACACTGAAGCTTTCTTT,CAIRSYHTEAFF,-,TRBJ1-1,TRBV10-3,-
TGTGCCAGCAGCTTATCGGGGGGCGCTCCCGGGGAGCTGTTTTTT,CASSLSGGAPGELFF,-,TRBJ2-2,TRBV7-9,-
TGCGCCAGCAGCCAAGAAGAAGGTTCATATGGCTACACCTTC,CASSQEEGSYGYTF,-,TRBJ1-2,TRBV4-1,-
TGTGCCTGGAACCCCAGTCTGAGGGATGGCTACACCTTC,CAWNPSLRDGYTF,-,TRBJ1-2,TRBV30,-
TGCGCCAGCAGTCGTCCGGGACAGCCGGATGGCTACACCTTC,CASSRPGQPDGYTF,-,TRBJ1-2,TRBV23-1,TRBD1
TGTGCCAGCAGCCCAAGCAGGGGAGAGAACACCGGGGAGCTGTTTTTT,CASSPSRGENTGELFF,-,TRBJ2-2,TRBV13,-
TGTGCCAGCAGCTTCAAGGGGGCCGAACAAGAAAAACTGTTTTTT,CASSFKGAEQEKLFF,-,TRBJ1-4,TRBV4-2,TRBD1
TGCGCCAGCAGCTCGACTCCGTTGAGTACTGAAGCTTTCTTT,CASSSTPLSTEAFF,-,TRBJ1-1,TRBV4-1,-
TGTGCCAGCAGCGTGGGGACCGGGGGAATGTACGAGCAGTACTTC,CASSVGTGGMYEQYF,once,TRBJ2-7,TRBV9,-
TGTGCCAGCAGTTCAGACAGGGGGGTCTACGAGCAGTACTTC,CASSSDRGVYEQYF,-,TRBJ2-7,TRBV6-6,TRBD1
TGCGCCAGCAGTGAGTCGACCGTCTACACAGATACGCAGTATTTT,CASSESTVYTDTQYF,once,TRBJ2-3,TRBV10-1,-
TGCGCCAGCAGCCTCCAACAAGACTCTGGAAACACCATATATTTT,CASSLQQDSGNTIYF,-,TRBJ1-3,TRBV4-1,-
TGCGCCAGCAGCCTAATATTCCAGGAGAGCTCCTACGAGCAGTACTTC,CASSLIFQESSYEQYF,-,TRBJ2-7,TRBV4-1,-
TGTGCCAGCAGCCTGACAGGGCGAGGCTACACCTTC,CASSLTGRGYTF,once,TRBJ1-2,TRBV5-8,TRBD1
TGCGCCAGCAGCATGGACAGGAATTATAATTCACCCCTCCACTTT,CASSMDRNYNSPLHF,-,TRBJ1-6,TRBV5-1,TRBD1